The entry that follows covers one T cell receptor beta chain sequence. The data originate from a study of patients and donors after allogeneic stem cell transplantation. Using its own MiXCR run on the RT-PCR reads, TCRdb lists one record per CDR3 protein. The sample has about 110,000 distinct CDR3 sequences, roughly 35% seen once. The CDR3 length is 14 residues. The ends were cut back, 5 bases at V and 5 bases at J, with 12 bases in the middle. CDR1 is ENHRY and CDR2 is SYGVKD in the germline V gene. The sample was blood, either unsorted or a sorted T cell fraction (not recorded which). V is TRBV10-3 and J is TRBJ2-2, with no clear D. The clonotype originates from a human donor who was either an allogeneic HSCT recipient or a stem cell or donor lymphocyte infusion donor (not recorded which). It is not recorded whose cells these are; they may come from a transplant donor. Written as DNA, the CDR3 is TGTGCCATCAGTCGCCACAGTGGGACCGGGGAGCTGTTTTTT. As protein: CAISRHSGTGELFF.